A single sample gave rise to the 21 T cell receptor beta chains below, sequenced in a study of T cell responses to AZD1222 COVID-19 vaccine. Some clones are missing from TCRdb's copy, which holds only in-frame ones; the method was immunoSEQ multiplex PCR. The sample includes approximately 85,000 clones, 80% to 90% of them seen just once. The sample was peripheral blood, taken on day 0 of AZD1222 vaccination. These receptors all come from an adult in good health.

V and J are TRBV5-8 and TRBJ2-3; D is perhaps TRBD1 or TRBD2 (5 bases each). Deletions cut 7 bases from V and 0 bases from J, with 9 bases between. The length of the CDR3 is 13 residues. CDR1 is SGHTS and CDR2 is YDEGEE in the germline V gene. The CDR3 DNA is TGTGCCAGCGGTCGGGGCAGCACAGATACGCAGTATTTT. It codes for CASGRGSTDTQYF.

This chain links TRBV5-1 with TRBJ1-6, with TRBD1 identical over 8 bases. The germline gives CDR1 SGHRS, CDR2 YFSETQ. After removal of 0 bases from V and 7 bases from J, the junction contained 3 bases not matched to a gene. This CDR3 spans 15 amino acids. The chain's CDR3 is CASSLGQGRNSPLHF. As DNA, the CDR3 is TGCGCCAGCAGCTTGGGACAGGGGCGCAATTCACCCCTCCACTTT. The variable domain in full, completed from reference TRBV5-1 and TRBJ1-6, reads KAGVTQTPRYLIKTRGQQVTLSCSPISGHRSVSWYQQTPGQGLQFLFEYFSETQRNKGNFPGRFSGRQFSNSRSEMNVSTLELGDSALYLCASSLGQGRNSPLHFGNGTRLTVT.

CDR3 nucleotides: TGTGCCAGCAGGCTTGGGGCAGCCGAGGGTAATTCACCCCTCCACTTT. Protein sequence: CASRLGAAEGNSPLHF. The rearrangement uses TRBV7-6 and TRBJ1-6; D is perhaps TRBD1 (5 bases). This CDR3 comprises 16 residues. Germline V gene data show CDR1 as SGHVS and CDR2 as FNYEAQ. With 6 bases removed from V and 6 bases from J, the gap between germline ends came to 18 bases.

CDR3: CATSIRSSYEQYF. For the CDR3, the DNA is TGTGCCACCTCAATTCGGAGCTCCTACGAGCAGTACTTC. The chain couples TRBV19 to TRBJ2-7; D is unclear. The CDR3 is 13 amino acids. The germline V gene encodes CDR1 LNHDA and CDR2 SQIVND (reference sequence). Trimming took 10 bases from V and 0 from J, leaving 13 bases between them. Full variable domain (rest looked up from reference TRBV19 and TRBJ2-7): DGGITQSPKYLFRKEGQNVTLSCEQNLNHDAMYWYRQDPGQGLRLIYYSQIVNDFQKGDIAEGYSVSREKKESFPLTVTSAQKNPTAFYLCATSIRSSYEQYFGPGTRLTVT.

In DNA, the CDR3 is TGCAGTGCTAGTCGACTAGCGGGAGGATCCAATGAGCAGTTCTTC. This encodes CSASRLAGGSNEQFF. V usage is TRBV20-1 and J usage is TRBJ2-1; 13 bases fit TRBD2. The CDR3 is made up of 15 amino acids. CDR1 and CDR2 from the germline V gene are DFQATT and SNEGSKA (reference sequence). V shed 3 bases and J 6 bases; nucleotides not matched to a gene: 5.

J is TRBJ2-1 and V is TRBV7-2, with TRBD2 matching over 11 bases. CDR1 and CDR2 (germline): SGHTA, FQGNSA. The CDR3 is 18 residues long. Trimming took 5 bases from V and 1 from J; bases not matched to a gene: 10. CDR3 in DNA: TGTGCCAGCAGCACCGGGACTAGCGGCCCCGGTTCCTACAATGAGCAGTTCTTC. This codes for CASSTGTSGPGSYNEQFF.

The chain links TRBV9 to TRBJ2-1; 11 bases are shared with TRBD2. V lost 1 base to trimming and J lost 1 base; unmatched junction nucleotides: 1. Germline CDR1 SGDLS, CDR2 YYNGEE. CDR3 length: 16 amino acids. CDR3 sequence: CASSVSSGRSYNEQFF. The DNA for the CDR3 is TGTGCCAGCAGCGTATCTAGCGGGAGGTCCTACAATGAGCAGTTCTTC.

This clone was seen once. This chain joins TRBV30 and TRBJ2-7; tentative D call: TRBD2 (6 bases). The germline V and J ends were trimmed by 0 bases and 4 bases, with 19 bases remaining between them. The CDR3 loop spans 16 amino acids. Per the germline V gene, CDR1 is GTSNPN and CDR2 is SVGIG (reference sequence). The CDR3 sequence is CAWSVGRRGALYEQYF. The CDR3 DNA follows: TGTGCCTGGAGTGTCGGGCGGAGGGGCGCGTTATACGAGCAGTACTTC.

This clone has only one observation. This chain uses TRBV7-9 with TRBJ1-4, with D possibly matching TRBD1 (5 bases). Germline assignment: CDR1 SEHNR and CDR2 FQNEAQ (reference sequence). This CDR3 has 16 amino acids. V lost 5 bases and J lost 7, with 20 bases in between. CDR3 nucleotides: TGTGCCAGCAGCAATGGGGCCTCCGGAGAGGGTGAAAAACTGTTTTTT. It specifies CASSNGASGEGEKLFF.

This rearrangement joins TRBV24-1 to TRBJ2-1; 8 nucleotides line up with TRBD2. V was clipped by 12 bases and J by 3 bases; unmatched bases: 15. CDR1 KGHDR and CDR2 SFDVKD come from the germline V gene. The CDR3 totals 16 residues. The CDR3 coding sequence is TGTGCCCCGGGGAAAATACGGGGGGGCGACTACAATGAGCAGTTCTTC. This gives the protein CAPGKIRGGDYNEQFF.

This chain connects TRBV11-2 to TRBJ1-1; D might be TRBD1 (5 bases). The CDR3 length is 19 residues. The germline V and J ends were trimmed by 5 bases and 1 base, with 26 bases remaining between them. Per germline, CDR1 SGHAT and CDR2 FQNNGV. Here the CDR3 reads CASSHKPPTGPGGNTEAFF. In nucleotides, the CDR3 is TGTGCCAGCAGCCACAAGCCCCCGACGGGGCCGGGGGGGAACACTGAAGCTTTCTTT.

V usage is TRBV2 and J usage is TRBJ1-2; D gene uncertain. V was clipped by 4 bases and J by 8 bases, with 8 bases between them. The length of the CDR3 is 11 residues. Per germline, CDR1 SNHLY and CDR2 FYNNEI. The DNA of the CDR3 is TGTGCCAGCAGTGTGACGGAAGGCTACACCTTC. As protein: CASSVTEGYTF.

The V and J genes are TRBV7-6 and TRBJ2-3; no firm D call. Trimming stripped 4 bases from V and 3 bases from J, with 5 bases between. Germline V lookup: CDR1 SGHVS, CDR2 FNYEAQ. This CDR3 has 12 amino acids. The chain's CDR3 is CASSSQTDTQYF. The CDR3 DNA reads TGTGCCAGCAGCTCCCAAACAGATACGCAGTATTTT.

J is TRBJ2-2 and V is TRBV4-1; 10 nucleotides agree with TRBD2. J lost 7 bases, V lost 3 bases, and 5 bases had no gene match. CDR3 size: 15 residues. The germline V gene has CDR1 MGHRA and CDR2 YSYEKL. The CDR3: CASSQALAGVGELFF. The DNA for the CDR3 is TGCGCCAGCAGCCAGGCGCTAGCGGGAGTCGGGGAGCTGTTTTTT.

The chain links TRBV3-1 (or the pseudogene TRBV3-2) to TRBJ2-1, with TRBD2 as a possible D gene (5 bases). V was pared by 1 base and J by 7 bases, with 11 bases between. Germline V CDR1 and CDR2: LGHDT, YNNKEL (reference sequence). The CDR3 totals 14 residues. The CDR3 is CASSQVVSENEQFF. In DNA, the CDR3 is TGTGCCAGCAGCCAAGTCGTTAGCGAGAATGAGCAGTTCTTC.

This chain uses TRBV5-1 with TRBJ2-3, with 11 bases matching TRBD2. The CDR3 is 16 residues long. Germline-derived CDR1 and CDR2 are SGHRS and YFSETQ. After removal of 4 bases from V and 5 bases from J, the junction contained 9 bases not matched to a gene. Here the CDR3 reads CASSQTSGARIDTQYF. The CDR3 coding sequence is TGCGCCAGCAGCCAGACTAGCGGGGCAAGAATAGATACGCAGTATTTT.

This clone was seen a few times. The gene calls are TRBV9 and TRBJ1-1; D gene uncertain. Per germline, CDR1 SGDLS and CDR2 YYNGEE. There are 17 residues in the CDR3. Trimming shortened V by 0 bases and J by 1 base, and 16 bases separated the two germline ends. The CDR3 coding sequence is TGTGCCAGCAGCGTAGCTTTGCGGCCCGCTCGGAACACTGAAGCTTTCTTT. It is translated as CASSVALRPARNTEAFF.

J is TRBJ2-1 and V is TRBV5-4, with 9 bases that match TRBD2. This CDR3 is 14 amino acids long. V lost 4 bases, J lost 6 bases, and 5 bases stayed unmatched. The germline V gene has CDR1 SGHNT and CDR2 YYREEE (reference sequence). Here the CDR3 DNA reads TGTGCCAGCAGCAGAGGGACTAGCAGCAATGAGCAGTTCTTC. It encodes CASSRGTSSNEQFF.

The genes are TRBV24-1 and TRBJ1-2; D perhaps matches TRBD1 (6 bases). The V end was cut by 3 bases, the J end by 2 bases, with 6 bases between. The length of the CDR3 is 13 residues. Germline-derived CDR1 and CDR2 are KGHDR and SFDVKD. The DNA of the CDR3 is TGTGCCACCAGTGATACAGGGAACTATGGCTACACCTTC. Translated: CATSDTGNYGYTF.

This rearrangement joins TRBV10-1 to TRBJ1-3; a possible D gene is TRBD1 (5 bases). CDR1 and CDR2 (germline): WNHNN, SYGVQD (reference sequence). The CDR3 consists of 15 residues. The V and J ends lost 3 bases and 3 bases respectively, with 12 bases between them. CDR3 bases: TGCGCCAGCAGTGATTCCGGGACCGTTGGAAACACCATATATTTT. It yields the protein CASSDSGTVGNTIYF.

The chain carries TRBV5-4 and TRBJ1-4; perhaps TRBD1 as D (5 bases). V was pared by 3 bases and J by 7 bases, with 10 bases between. CDR3 size: 13 residues. In germline, CDR1 is SGHNT, CDR2 YYREEE (reference sequence). The CDR3: CASSSATAEKLFF. CDR3 DNA sequence: TGTGCCAGCAGCTCTGCGACAGCTGAAAAACTGTTTTTT.